This TCR beta chain is drawn from a study of blood T cells in healthy people across ages. Whole-study context: About one barcoded beta molecule was captured per two T cells (by template switching). Broader study findings: The unknown donor CMV status may have confounded expanded clonotype changes.

PCR was performed a second time for 7 to 11 cycles using a sample-barcoded 5' primer and a J-beta primer mix. TCRdb re-called the 5' RACE reads with MiXCR, one entry per CDR3 protein. The sample contains nearly 1 million distinct CDR3 sequences, approximately 50% of which appear only once. Every participating donor contributed about 10 milliliters of peripheral blood through a draw. Notes on this clonotype: The antigen is unknown.

From germline, CDR1 is SQVTM and CDR2 ANQGSEA. The V and J ends lost 6 bases and 2 bases respectively, with 15 bases between them. The CDR3 length is 14 residues. The V and J genes are TRBV29-1 and TRBJ2-3, with D tentatively TRBD1 (7 bases). The specimen sequenced was blood. The sequence was obtained from a woman in her sixties or seventies in good health. CDR3 sequence reads: CSVGQEGYTDTQYF. CDR3 nucleotide sequence: TGCAGCGTAGGACAGGAGGGGTACACAGATACGCAGTATTTT.